Listed here is a single TCR beta chain. PCR was performed a second time for about 7 to 11 cycles using a sample-barcoded 5' primer and a J-beta primer mix. Using its own MiXCR run on the 5' RACE reads, TCRdb lists one record per CDR3 protein. The sample lists 600,000 or so distinct CDR3 sequences, 25% to 30% occurring once. The data belong to a study of blood T cells in healthy people across ages. Germline V lookup: CDR1 SGHTA, CDR2 FQGNSA. The CDR3 is 14 residues long. V trimming: 5 bases; J trimming: 7 bases; junction bases outside the gene matches: 8. The sample comprised blood. This sequence joins TRBV7-2 and TRBJ2-1; 7 bases are shared with TRBD1. This clonotype originated in a woman older than 75 in good health. CDR3 loop: CASSAGGGQNEQFF. The DNA for the CDR3 is TGTGCCAGCAGCGCAGGGGGTGGGCAGAATGAGCAGTTCTTC.